The 18 T cell receptor beta chains presented below share a single source sample, sequenced in a study of CD8+ T cells in alopecia areata. Extracted RNA was reverse transcribed into cDNA, the sequencing template. This table comes from immunoSEQ multiplex PCR, and its TCRdb copy is limited to in-frame clones, with some not included. The sample has roughly 250,000 clones, around 67% seen once. Sequencing was performed on CD4+ T cells sorted from blood, taken at week 0. These receptors originate from a human donor with alopecia areata.

The rearrangement joins TRBV30 to TRBJ2-7; unclear D gene. Trimming shortened V by 5 bases and J by 0 bases, and 14 bases separated the two germline ends. The germline gives CDR1 GTSNPN, CDR2 SVGIG (reference sequence). The CDR3 has 14 amino acids. This CDR3 is CAWAPPALSYEQYF. The DNA for the CDR3 is TGTGCCTGGGCCCCTCCCGCACTCTCCTACGAGCAGTACTTC.

J is TRBJ1-1 and V is TRBV19, with a tentative D call TRBD1 (6 bases). The CDR3 sequence is 15 residues long. V shed 5 bases and J shed 1 base, with 14 bases lying between them. Germline assignment: CDR1 LNHDA and CDR2 SQIVND (reference sequence). CDR3 protein: CASSPPGQRNTEAFF. In DNA, the CDR3 is TGTGCCAGTAGTCCACCGGGACAAAGGAACACTGAAGCTTTCTTT. Drawing the rest from reference TRBV19 and TRBJ1-1, the complete variable domain is DGGITQSPKYLFRKEGQNVTLSCEQNLNHDAMYWYRQDPGQGLRLIYYSQIVNDFQKGDIAEGYSVSREKKESFPLTVTSAQKNPTAFYLCASSPPGQRNTEAFFGQGTRLTVV.

The rearrangement uses TRBV4-3 and TRBJ2-7; 9 nucleotides align to TRBD1. V trimming: 0 bases; J trimming: 4 bases; junction bases outside the gene matches: 4. The CDR3 length is 15 residues. Germline V gene sequence: CDR1 LGHNA, CDR2 YSLEER. The CDR3 DNA follows: TGCGCCAGCAGCCAAGAGGGACAGGGACTATACGAGCAGTACTTC. Its translation is CASSQEGQGLYEQYF.

This clone appeared a few times. The rearrangement uses TRBV6-6 and TRBJ1-1; D not resolved. CDR3 length: 14 amino acids. Germline values: CDR1 MNHNY, CDR2 SVGAGI (reference sequence). Trimming cost V 6 bases and J 0 bases, with 11 bases left between them. The CDR3 reads CASRSVRLNTEAFF. In nucleotides, the CDR3 is TGTGCCAGCAGGTCCGTCCGGCTGAACACTGAAGCTTTCTTT.

The rearrangement joins TRBV2 to TRBJ2-1, with D unresolved. This CDR3 has 15 residues. V lost 9 bases, J lost 0 bases, and 15 bases lay in between. The germline CDR1 and CDR2 sequences are SNHLY and FYNNEI. The CDR3 region has the DNA TGTGCCAGTAACAAGGAGCTGAGCTCCTACAATGAGCAGTTCTTC. Amino acid sequence: CASNKELSSYNEQFF.

V is TRBV18 and J is TRBJ2-5, with 7 bases lining up with TRBD1. This CDR3 is 16 amino acids long. Trimming cost V 3 bases and J 1 base; bases outside gene matches: 8. Looked up from germline, CDR1 is KGHSH and CDR2 is LQKENI. CDR3 bases: TGTGCCAGCTCACCGGAGAGACAGGGAGTCCAAGAGACCCAGTACTTC. It translates to CASSPERQGVQETQYF.

The V and J genes are TRBV2 and TRBJ2-3; D not resolved. This CDR3 region has 13 residues. CDR1 SNHLY and CDR2 FYNNEI come from the germline V gene. V was cut by 7 bases and J by 4 bases, with 12 bases left in between. The CDR3 here is CASTEVAADTQYF. The CDR3 DNA reads as TGTGCCAGCACCGAGGTCGCTGCAGATACGCAGTATTTT.

This clone was seen only a few times. The V call is TRBV4-3, the J call TRBJ2-5; the D gene could be TRBD1 or TRBD2 (5 bases each). The CDR3 is 16 amino acids. Trimming removed 0 bases at V and 2 bases at J, with 13 bases between. The V gene's germline CDR1 is LGHNA and CDR2 YSLEER. Here the CDR3 reads CASSQDRARGQETQYF. The CDR3 DNA follows: TGCGCCAGCAGCCAAGATCGGGCGAGGGGTCAAGAGACCCAGTACTTC.

The chain links TRBV18 to TRBJ2-1; D gene ambiguous. Deletions cut 4 bases from V and 7 bases from J, with 2 bases between. The CDR3 contains 10 residues. The germline V gene encodes CDR1 KGHSH and CDR2 LQKENI. The CDR3 spells CASSQNEQFF. The CDR3 DNA is TGTGCCAGCTCACAGAATGAGCAGTTCTTC.

The rearrangement links TRBV7-2 to TRBJ2-5; 9 bases align to TRBD2. V lost 8 bases and J lost 8; bases outside the gene matches: 3. CDR1 and CDR2 from the germline V gene are SGHTA and FQGNSA. The CDR3 is 11 amino acids. The CDR3 bases are TGTGCCAGCGTCCTAGCGGGAACCCAGTACTTC. Encoded protein: CASVLAGTQYF.

The chain employs TRBV30 and TRBJ2-1; no clear D gene. CDR1 GTSNPN and CDR2 SVGIG come from the germline V gene (reference sequence). Between the trimmed V and J ends, which lost 7 bases and 0 bases, there was a span of 10 bases. CDR3 length: 13 residues. This CDR3 is CASDSGSYNEQFF. As DNA, the CDR3 is TGTGCCTCAGATTCGGGCTCCTACAATGAGCAGTTCTTC.

This clone was found a few times. The chain couples TRBV4-2 to TRBJ2-7; 9 bases are a match to TRBD2. The CDR3 runs 14 residues. Germline values: CDR1 LGHNA, CDR2 YNFKEQ. V gave up 4 bases and J gave up 4 bases; unmatched junction bases: 5. DNA of the CDR3: TGTGCCAGCAGCCCCTTAACTAGCGGGTACGAGCAGTACTTC. It is translated as CASSPLTSGYEQYF.

In its sample, this clone was seen a few times. The chain joins TRBV30 to TRBJ2-6; maybe TRBD2 (5 bases). The ends were cut back, 7 bases at V and 1 base at J, with 8 bases in the middle. This CDR3 has 13 amino acids. Germline CDR1 is GTSNPN and CDR2 is SVGIG (reference sequence). CDR3 nucleotides: TGTGCCTTTAGCGATTCTGGGGCCAACGTCCTGACTTTC. This codes for CAFSDSGANVLTF.

J is TRBJ1-1 and V is TRBV5-6; 10 bases agree with TRBD1. Losses at the gene ends were 3 bases for V and 3 bases for J; bases not matched to a gene: 5. Germline V CDR1 and CDR2: SGHDT, YYEEEE. The CDR3 runs to 15 residues. The CDR3 DNA reads TGTGCCAGCAGCTGGACCGGGACAGGGGACACTGAAGCTTTCTTT. Residues: CASSWTGTGDTEAFF.

The CDR3 coding sequence is TGTGCCAGCAGCCTCGGGTCCTCAAGCACCCAGTACTTC. Translation gives CASSLGSSSTQYF. The chain couples TRBV7-3 to TRBJ2-5; no firm D call. This CDR3 is built from 13 residues. Trimming stripped 5 bases from V and 8 bases from J, with 15 bases between. Per germline, CDR1 SGHTA and CDR2 FQGTGA.

The CDR3 region has the DNA TGTGCCAGCAGTGCAGGGTTTTCCTATAATTCACCCCTCCACTTT. Translation gives CASSAGFSYNSPLHF. The chain couples TRBV6-4 to TRBJ1-6; a weak D match, TRBD1 (5 bases). The length of the CDR3 is 15 residues. Germline CDR1 reads MRHNA; CDR2 reads SNTAGT. V lost 4 bases to trimming and J lost 1 base, with 8 bases between them.

V gene TRBV4-1 combines with J gene TRBJ1-2; D remains unclear. The CDR3 totals 13 residues. The germline V gene encodes CDR1 MGHRA and CDR2 YSYEKL. Trimming cost V 4 bases and J 7 bases, with 13 bases left between them. This CDR3 is CASSPTGARGYTF. The CDR3 DNA reads as TGCGCCAGCAGCCCGACGGGCGCGCGTGGCTACACCTTC.

This chain uses TRBV7-9 with TRBJ2-3; D call uncertain. Germline V gives CDR1 SEHNR, CDR2 FQNEAQ (reference sequence). The CDR3 covers 11 residues. V gave up 4 bases and J gave up 4 bases, with 3 bases separating them. The CDR3 loop reads CASSSSDTQYF. CDR3 nucleotides: TGTGCCAGCAGCTCCTCAGATACGCAGTATTTT.